This TCR beta chain originates from a study of T-cell reconstitution after alpha-beta-depleted transplantation in children (dated by TCRdb to between 2015 and 2016). For the study in its entirety: Using TCR repertoire profiling, the study followed T-cell immune reconstitution in a quantitative way in children after TCRalphabeta/CD19-depleted allogeneic hematopoietic cell transplantation.

Sequences MGHDK (CDR1) and SYGVNS (CDR2) are obtained from the germline V gene. Cut back by 1 base and 5 bases, the V and J ends lie 12 bases apart. The CDR3 spans 14 residues, from the cysteine through the phenylalanine. The sequence is cut down to CDR3 DNA, 42 bases in frame from base 1. The treatment or condition label corresponds to: allogeneic hematopoietic cell transplantation with graft depleted of TCRalphabeta T cells and CD19 B cells. Transplant recipients were children who received TCRalphabeta/CD19-depleted allogeneic hematopoietic cell grafts. General study outcomes and caveats: The apparently early recovery of alphabetaT-cell counts about two months after transplant reportedly depended on only several hundred rapidly expanded clones that came from non-depleted graft cells. Hyperexpanded clone frequencies declined over subsequent months; after one year, T-cell counts and TCRbeta diversity were mostly attributed to newly produced T cells. In some patients, high TCRbeta diversity at day 60 was attributed to recipient T cells and intrathymic progenitors that had survived conditioning.

This clonotype was observed many times. What antigen it recognizes has not been identified. No base qualities exist here, and no much larger clone lies one base off it. The library relied on PCR. Reads for this sample came from an Illumina HiSeq 2500. TCR library preparation used molecular barcoding, with unique molecular identifiers applied to normalize quantification of the TCRbeta repertoire. The public sequencing data were trimmed at Q25 with fastp and processed into clonotypes with MiXCR by TCRdb, which kept only in-frame beta chains. For every CDR3 protein sequence, its rows merge into one entry that carries the most common genes and DNA. Within this sample are approximately 98,000 distinct CDR3 sequences, with about 6% of them counted one time only. The biggest ten clones account for more than 20% of the sample.

The TCR was taken from a male patient aged 2-9 years who had a stem cell transplant for acute lymphoblastic leukemia, so the T cells may come from the graft donor. The sequence is built from TRBV25-1 and TRBJ2-7, and the D gene may be TRBD2, 6 bases matching. The sequences come from PBMCs, mostly from graft donor cells, collected 360 days after TCRalphabeta/CD19-depleted stem cell transplant. The sequenced DNA is TGTGCCAGCAGTGAATGGAGGGAAAGCAACGAGCAGTACTTC. It encodes CASSEWRESNEQYF.